This TCR beta chain is drawn from a study of T cells in Graves' hyperthyroidism and ophthalmopathy (dated by TCRdb to between 2017 and 2020). Describing the broader study: Peripheral blood samples were taken at initial diagnosis, before any treatment was given. A discovery cohort of around 100 patients, roughly 45 with Graves' ophthalmopathy and roughly 59 with stable Graves' hyperthyroidism, was used to find distinguishing TCR V-J signatures. Once sampling was done, hyperthyroidism patients were given methimazole at a starting dose of 30 mg daily, whereas ophthalmopathy patients were given high-dose intravenous methylprednisolone. Prospective prediction of ophthalmopathy was tested in an independent validation cohort of 18 to 20 hyperthyroidism patients and some 17 patients who later progressed to ophthalmopathy. The approximately 100 discovery patients were randomly divided into training and test sets at a 7:3 ratio. The study also compared thyroid tissue and blood T-cell repertoires from five or six Graves' hyperthyroidism patients. The paper describes TCR Vbeta CDR3 sequencing of 140 or so peripheral blood samples, made up of some 40 ophthalmopathy patients, roughly 80 hyperthyroidism patients and approximately 17 progressor patients. Overall results and qualifications from the work: Blood samples also contained most of the expanded thyroid clonotypes (frequency above 0.001), which suggests that blood repertoires may reflect thyroid immune responses. A model built on a 13 V-J signature distinguished ophthalmopathy from stable hyperthyroidism, reaching around 90% sensitivity and around 81% specificity in cross-validation and 80%/75% in testing. In validation, the model predicted progression to ophthalmopathy a median of approximately 6.3 months before onset, with approximately 71% sensitivity and around 76% specificity. Sample size was not statistically predetermined, and blinding of investigators to group allocation was not performed.

Ophthalmopathy patients had moderately to severely active disease, with a Clinical Activity Score of 3 or more, a NOSPECS grade of 4 or more, and a disease duration of less than 3 months. Exclusion was applied to patients with uncontrolled infections, other autoimmune diseases, pregnancy or lactation. Clinical symptoms, serum thyroxine and TRAb, thyroid ultrasound, and orbital computed tomography formed the basis for the diagnoses. PBMCs were isolated from 7.5 to 10 ml of fresh peripheral blood by Ficoll-Paque density gradient centrifugation. Total RNA was extracted using Trizol reagent, and RNA quality was assessed on an Agilent 2100 Bioanalyzer. Amplification of TCR beta CDR3 regions was carried out from RNA transcripts. The TCR CDR3 was subjected to a first round of RT-PCR using the HTBI primer set and the Qiagen OneStep RT-PCR kit. The libraries were constructed in a second round of multiplex PCR and then size-selected and purified. Libraries were sequenced paired-end with 100 bp reads on an Illumina HiSeq2000. In the paper's pipeline: SOAPnuke was used to process the raw data, removing reads that contained adapters or uncalled bases, had a mean Phred below 15, or lacked an exact match to the constant primer or identifier. COPE v1.2.5 was used to merge high-quality paired reads, and clonotypes were defined as unique nucleotide sequences. MiTCR v1.1 was used to align the clonotypes against IMGT TRBV, TRBD and TRBJ reference segments. The analysis was restricted to V-J combinations with a frequency above 0.0001, which together covered 99% to 99.2% of the repertoires. The TCS score was defined as F50 (clonal expansion) divided by E x V (chaos), with BLOSUM62-based TCRdist calculated between CDR3 peptides within each V-J. Welch's t-statistics and random forest reduced approximately 520 V-J features to around 14, which were used in a naive Bayes classifier (R e1071). The public reads were run again by TCRdb, first through fastp at Q25 and then through MiXCR, and only productive beta chains were kept. One record per CDR3 amino acid sequence lists the most common genes and DNA. The V and J calls were determined by TCRdb, not by the authors. Here the sample has hundreds of thousands of distinct CDR3 sequences; about a sixth occur a single time. Around 3.3% of the sample rests with the top ten.

The germline V end is reduced by 7 bases and the J end by 3 bases; junction bases left unmatched: 5. Including the terminal cysteine and phenylalanine, the CDR3 comprises 14 residues. Kept here is only the CDR3 DNA, which spans 42 bases and is read in frame from base 1. CDR1 MNHEY and CDR2 SVGEGT were looked up in the germline V gene. Only one count was recorded for this clonotype. Its binding antigen is unknown. No base quality values were provided; no much bigger clone lies one nucleotide off. Single-read evidence is weak. The chain is made from TRBV6-2 or TRBV6-3 and TRBJ2-3, and TRBD1 aligns with 9 junction nucleotides. Sequenced input: blood. The clonotype comes from a middle-aged woman with Graves' ophthalmopathy. The DNA sequence is as follows: TGTGCCAGCACCTTGGACAGGGGAACAGATACGCAGTATTTT. This is translated as CASTLDRGTDTQYF.